Following are 30 T cell receptor beta chains from one sample sequenced in a study of technical replicates of blood from a few donors. Only in-frame clones appear in the TCRdb table, and some are missing; sequencing was by immunoSEQ multiplex PCR. The data contain about 100,000 clones, around 96% of them seen just once; the ten biggest clones take up approximately 0.21%. The sample comprised T cells isolated from PBMCs. All receptors come from a human donor in good health.

The chain is built from TRBV11-2 and TRBJ2-1; TRBD1 is a possible D gene (5 bases). The CDR3 consists of 15 residues. Germline V CDR1 and CDR2: SGHAT, FQNNGV. Trimming shortened V by 4 bases and J by 8 bases, and 18 bases separated the two germline ends. CDR3 sequence (DNA): TGTGCCAGCAGCTCAGCCCTGACAGAACGCGATGAGCAGTTCTTC. This encodes CASSSALTERDEQFF.

The chain joins TRBV6-1 to TRBJ2-2; a weak D match, TRBD1 (5 bases). The V and J ends lost 1 base and 9 bases respectively, with 15 bases between them. The CDR3 consists of 15 residues. Germline CDR1 and CDR2: MNHNS and SASEGT. CDR3: CASSEGTRFDRELFF. CDR3 bases: TGTGCCAGCAGTGAAGGGACACGGTTCGACCGGGAGCTGTTTTTT.

This chain connects TRBV7-9 to TRBJ1-1; D not certain. The length of the CDR3 is 16 residues. Germline CDR1 reads SEHNR; CDR2 reads FQNEAQ (reference sequence). Trimming shortened V by 8 bases and J by 4 bases, and 23 bases separated the two germline ends. This chain's CDR3 is CASSLSPLGVFTEAFF. DNA for the CDR3: TGTGCCAGCTCCCTTAGCCCCCTGGGTGTTTTCACTGAAGCTTTCTTT.

The rearrangement uses TRBV2 and TRBJ1-3; 7 bases agree with TRBD1. Germline V gives CDR1 SNHLY, CDR2 FYNNEI. The CDR3 length is 13 residues. The trim removed 7 bases at V and 5 bases at J, leaving 5 bases unmatched. The CDR3 spells CASTATGRNTIYF. CDR3 bases: TGTGCCAGCACTGCGACAGGGAGAAACACCATATATTTT. The entire variable domain, with the rest obtained from reference TRBV2 and TRBJ1-3, is as follows: EPEVTQTPSHQVTQMGQEVILRCVPISNHLYFYWYRQILGQKVEFLVSFYNNEISEKSEIFDDQFSVERPDGSNFTLKIRSTKLEDSAMYFCASTATGRNTIYFGEGSWLTVV.

J is TRBJ2-1 and V is TRBV4-1; 7 bases map to TRBD1. Germline V gives CDR1 MGHRA, CDR2 YSYEKL. The length of the CDR3 is 15 residues. Trimming at V came to 0 bases and at J to 7 bases, leaving 6 bases not matched to a gene. The chain's CDR3 is CASSQDNRGWNEQFF. CDR3 DNA: TGCGCCAGCAGCCAAGATAACAGGGGCTGGAATGAGCAGTTCTTC.

The chain combines TRBV11-3 with TRBJ1-1; 9 bases are a match to TRBD1. Trimming removed 5 bases from V and 5 bases from J; junction bases left unmatched: 6. CDR3 size: 14 residues. CDR1 and CDR2 (germline): SGHNT, YENEEA. The CDR3 bases are TGTGCCAGCAGCCGGGGACAGGGTGATACTGAAGCTTTCTTT. Translating it yields CASSRGQGDTEAFF. The variable domain in full, completed from reference TRBV11-3 and TRBJ1-1, reads EAGVVQSPRYKIIEKKQPVAFWCNPISGHNTLYWYLQNLGQGPELLIRYENEEAVDDSQLPKDRFSAERLKGVDSTLKIQPAELGDSAVYLCASSRGQGDTEAFFGQGTRLTVV.

The chain employs TRBV7-8 and TRBJ2-3; 8 bases agree with TRBD2. Per germline, CDR1 SGHVS and CDR2 FQNEAQ. The CDR3 loop spans 16 amino acids. Losses at the gene ends were 5 bases for V and 0 bases for J; bases not matched to a gene: 7. DNA of the CDR3: TGTGCCAGCAGCGCGGCAGGACTAGCTAGCACAGATACGCAGTATTTT. It translates to CASSAAGLASTDTQYF.

The rearrangement links TRBV28 to TRBJ1-1; 7 nucleotides line up with TRBD1. Trimming removed 9 bases from V and 3 bases from J; junction bases left unmatched: 16. Per germline, CDR1 MDHEN and CDR2 SYDVKM. CDR3 length: 16 residues. The CDR3 DNA sequence: TGTGCCAGTATATTCCGCAGGGGGACCCTCCACACTGAAGCTTTCTTT. Its translation is CASIFRRGTLHTEAFF.

This chain joins TRBV10-1 and TRBJ2-3, with 7 positions matching TRBD1. CDR1 WNHNN and CDR2 SYGVQD come from the germline V gene (reference sequence). The CDR3 runs 14 residues. J gave up 1 base and V 6 bases, and 4 bases lay outside the gene matches. DNA for the CDR3: TGCGCCAGCAGCCGGGACAGTGGCACAGATACGCAGTATTTT. This codes for CASSRDSGTDTQYF.

This clone has just one count. The rearrangement uses TRBV5-6 and TRBJ2-7; tentatively, D is TRBD2 (5 bases). The V end lost 0 bases, the J end lost 6 bases, and 16 bases lay between the germline ends. Per the germline V gene, CDR1 is SGHDT and CDR2 is YYEEEE. The CDR3 is 15 amino acids. CDR3 loop: CASSLDPRSEGEQYF. The DNA for the CDR3 is TGTGCCAGCAGCTTGGATCCCCGCTCCGAGGGCGAGCAGTACTTC.

The rearrangement joins TRBV7-9 to TRBJ1-2, with D uncertain. This CDR3 comprises 13 residues. Deletions cut 1 base from V and 2 bases from J, with 5 bases between. The germline CDR1 and CDR2 sequences are SEHNR and FQNEAQ (reference sequence). For the CDR3, the DNA is TGTGCCAGCAGCTTAGGGCAGAACTATGGCTACACCTTC. Residues: CASSLGQNYGYTF.

CDR3 protein: CASSPRLAGATYNEQFF. As DNA, the CDR3 is TGTGCCAGCAGTCCAAGGTTAGCGGGGGCCACGTACAATGAGCAGTTCTTC. The chain is built from TRBV7-8 and TRBJ2-1, with 9 bases identical to TRBD2. The V gene's germline CDR1 is SGHVS and CDR2 FQNEAQ. The CDR3 length is 17 residues. V trimming: 6 bases; J trimming: 4 bases; junction bases outside the gene matches: 13.

V usage is TRBV6-1 and J usage is TRBJ2-2; the D gene is possibly TRBD1 (5 bases). This CDR3 region has 14 residues. Germline V gene lookup returns CDR1 MNHNS and CDR2 SASEGT. V lost 4 bases and J 7 bases, leaving 13 bases between the germline ends. The DNA of the CDR3 is TGTGCCAGCAGTGCCCAGGGTTCCCACGGGGAGCTGTTTTTT. It translates to CASSAQGSHGELFF.

The chain combines TRBV29-1 with TRBJ2-7, with D possibly being TRBD1 (5 bases). Germline CDR1 is SQVTM and CDR2 is ANQGSEA. Between the trimmed V and J ends, which lost 4 bases and 2 bases, there was a span of 6 bases. The CDR3 is made up of 11 amino acids. The CDR3 region has the DNA TGCAGCGTTGCGACAGCCTACGAGCAGTACTTC. Protein product: CSVATAYEQYF.

The chain employs TRBV11-1 and TRBJ1-1, with 7 bases aligning to TRBD1. Germline trimming cut 5 bases from V and 5 bases from J; bases unmatched to any gene: 11. Germline lookup yields CDR1 SGHAT and CDR2 FQDESV (reference sequence). This CDR3 contains 15 residues. CDR3 nucleotide sequence: TGTGCCAGCAGCGTAACGACAGGGACGATTACTGAAGCTTTCTTT. Translation: CASSVTTGTITEAFF.

The chain joins TRBV28 to TRBJ2-3; 7 positions agree with TRBD2. CDR1 is MDHEN and CDR2 is SYDVKM in the germline V gene. The V segment lost 2 bases and the J segment 3 bases; nucleotides outside the gene matches: 8. There are 16 residues in the CDR3. CDR3 amino acids: CASSLRGRVETDTQYF. CDR3 nucleotides: TGTGCCAGCAGTTTACGGGGGAGGGTGGAGACAGATACGCAGTATTTT.

This sequence joins TRBV5-1 and TRBJ2-7, with 8 bases that match TRBD1. Germline assignment: CDR1 SGHRS and CDR2 YFSETQ. This CDR3 has 16 residues. V lost 0 bases to trimming and J lost 0 bases; unmatched junction nucleotides: 5. This chain's CDR3 is CASSLADRGNSYEQYF. Here the CDR3 DNA reads TGCGCCAGCAGCTTGGCCGACAGGGGAAACTCCTACGAGCAGTACTTC.

This clone came up a few times. The chain recombines TRBV5-1 with TRBJ1-1, with D uncertain. V dropped 0 bases and J dropped 6 bases, with 15 bases sitting between them. Germline CDR1 is SGHRS and CDR2 is YFSETQ. The CDR3 runs to 15 residues. DNA of the CDR3: TGCGCCAGCAGCTTGGACGCGGGCCCGATGGCTGAAGCTTTCTTT. Translation gives CASSLDAGPMAEAFF. Supplemented by reference TRBV5-1 and TRBJ1-1, the full variable domain reads KAGVTQTPRYLIKTRGQQVTLSCSPISGHRSVSWYQQTPGQGLQFLFEYFSETQRNKGNFPGRFSGRQFSNSRSEMNVSTLELGDSALYLCASSLDAGPMAEAFFGQGTRLTVV.

The chain links TRBV9 to TRBJ2-1; no clear D gene. The CDR3 is 13 residues long. V was cut by 8 bases and J by 0 bases, with 9 bases left in between. Germline values: CDR1 SGDLS, CDR2 YYNGEE. The CDR3 is CASGDSSYNEQFF. The CDR3 DNA is TGTGCCAGTGGTGATAGCTCCTACAATGAGCAGTTCTTC. The full variable domain, completed using reference TRBV9 and TRBJ2-1, is DSGVTQTPKHLITATGQRVTLRCSPRSGDLSVYWYQQSLDQGLQFLIQYYNGEERAKGNILERFSAQQFPDLHSELNLSSLELGDSALYFCASGDSSYNEQFFGPGTRLTVL.

V gene TRBV28 combines with J gene TRBJ2-3; 13 bases map to TRBD2. J was trimmed by 5 bases and V by 4 bases; bases with no gene match: 12. CDR1 and CDR2 (germline): MDHEN, SYDVKM. The CDR3 consists of 18 residues. CDR3 residues: CASSWKLGLAGEKDTQYF. The DNA of the CDR3 is TGTGCCAGCAGTTGGAAACTAGGACTAGCGGGGGAGAAAGATACGCAGTATTTT. Combining the CDR3 with reference TRBV28 and TRBJ2-3 gives the whole variable domain DVKVTQSSRYLVKRTGEKVFLECVQDMDHENMFWYRQDPGLGLRLIYFSYDVKMKEKGDIPEGYSVSREKKERFSLILESASTNQTSMYLCASSWKLGLAGEKDTQYFGPGTRLTVL.

V usage is TRBV7-2 and J usage is TRBJ2-3; 11 nucleotides match TRBD2. V lost 2 bases, J lost 7 bases, and 11 bases stayed unmatched. Per the germline V gene, CDR1 is SGHTA and CDR2 is FQGNSA. The CDR3 covers 17 residues. In DNA, the CDR3 is TGTGCCAGCAGCTTAAGGGGACTAGCGGCTAGTAAGAATACGCAGTATTTT. Protein product: CASSLRGLAASKNTQYF.

In DNA, the CDR3 is TGTGCCACCAGCGGAGGACTAGCGGGAATCTCAGAGACCCAGTACTTC. Translating it yields CATSGGLAGISETQYF. J is TRBJ2-5 and V is TRBV15, with 12 bases fitting TRBD2. Germline values: CDR1 LNHNV, CDR2 YYDKDF (reference sequence). The CDR3 extends over 16 amino acids. Trimming at V came to 5 bases and at J to 4 bases, leaving 8 bases not matched to a gene. The complete variable domain, with remaining parts taken from reference TRBV15 and TRBJ2-5, reads DAMVIQNPRYQVTQFGKPVTLSCSQTLNHNVMYWYQQKSSQAPKLLFHYYDKDFNNEADTPDNFQSRRPNTSFCFLDIRSPGLGDTAMYLCATSGGLAGISETQYFGPGTRLLVL.

This clone appeared a single time. This chain links TRBV7-9 with TRBJ1-5, with 10 bases that match TRBD1. CDR1 and CDR2 from the germline V gene are SEHNR and FQNEAQ (reference sequence). The V segment lost 5 bases and the J segment 5 bases; nucleotides outside the gene matches: 3. The CDR3 runs to 14 residues. CDR3 amino acids: CASSPGTGDQPQHF. The CDR3 DNA sequence: TGTGCCAGCAGCCCCGGGACAGGGGATCAGCCCCAGCATTTT.

This rearrangement joins TRBV6-1 to TRBJ2-1, with a weak D call TRBD2 (6 bases). The CDR3 totals 17 residues. Trimming pared 4 bases from V and 0 bases from J, leaving 16 bases between. Per germline, CDR1 MNHNS and CDR2 SASEGT. The CDR3 spells CASSGNAAGYSYNEQFF. CDR3 bases: TGTGCCAGCAGTGGTAACGCGGCGGGGTACTCCTACAATGAGCAGTTCTTC.

The rearrangement links TRBV6-5 to TRBJ2-1, with D possibly being TRBD1 (5 bases). Deletions cut 0 bases from V and 9 bases from J, with 12 bases between. Germline-derived CDR1 and CDR2 are MNHEY and SVGAGI. The CDR3 loop spans 14 amino acids. CDR3 protein: CASSYSTGRGEQFF. In DNA, the CDR3 is TGTGCCAGCAGTTACTCAACAGGAAGGGGTGAGCAGTTCTTC.

This chain uses TRBV11-3 with TRBJ1-1; maybe TRBD1 (5 bases). Deletions cut 5 bases from V and 6 bases from J, with 13 bases between. CDR3 size: 13 residues. From germline, CDR1 is SGHNT and CDR2 YENEEA. The CDR3 region is CASSPGGWAEAFF. In nucleotides, the CDR3 is TGTGCCAGCAGCCCGGGGGGATGGGCTGAAGCTTTCTTT.

V is TRBV28 and J is TRBJ2-7, with 7 bases matching TRBD2. The CDR3 loop spans 15 amino acids. Germline CDR1 is MDHEN and CDR2 is SYDVKM. J gave up 7 bases and V 1 base, and 10 bases lay outside the gene matches. CDR3 sequence reads: CASSLLGGYPYEQYF. The CDR3, as DNA: TGTGCCAGCAGTTTATTGGGGGGGTATCCTTATGAGCAGTACTTC.

This chain connects TRBV2 to TRBJ2-5, with a tentative D call TRBD2 (5 bases). The V end lost 4 bases, the J end lost 2 bases, and 14 bases lay between the germline ends. The CDR3 contains 15 residues. Germline V CDR1 and CDR2: SNHLY, FYNNEI. Here the CDR3 reads CASSGERSLQETQYF. The CDR3 nucleotides read TGTGCCAGCAGTGGTGAGCGGAGCCTTCAAGAGACCCAGTACTTC.

This chain uses TRBV28 with TRBJ2-1; D possibly corresponds to TRBD1 (5 bases). V lost 6 bases, J lost 10 bases, and 13 bases lay in between. CDR1 is MDHEN, CDR2 SYDVKM, per germline. This CDR3 comprises 12 residues. The CDR3 DNA reads as TGTGCCAGCAGCCTCAGGGTATACGAGCAGTTCTTC. It is translated as CASSLRVYEQFF. The full variable domain, completed using reference TRBV28 and TRBJ2-1, is DVKVTQSSRYLVKRTGEKVFLECVQDMDHENMFWYRQDPGLGLRLIYFSYDVKMKEKGDIPEGYSVSREKKERFSLILESASTNQTSMYLCASSLRVYEQFFGPGTRLTVL.

The V gene is TRBV18, the J gene TRBJ1-6; D remains ambiguous. This CDR3 region has 14 residues. Germline assignment: CDR1 KGHSH and CDR2 LQKENI. V was shortened by 3 bases and J by 8 bases, with 11 bases between the two germline ends. The CDR3 region is CASSPSGKDSPLHF. The DNA for the CDR3 is TGTGCCAGCTCACCGTCGGGTAAGGATTCACCCCTCCACTTT.